One TCR beta chain is described in this entry. Its antigen is unidentified. The table came from immunoSEQ multiplex PCR; TCRdb's copy has only in-frame clones and leaves some out. The data contain 90,000 to 100,000 clones, around nine tenths of them seen just once; the ten biggest clones take up more than 0.8%. The source of the sample is a study of OX40 agonist ivuxolimab in advanced cancers. Findings and limits, study-wide: People who partly responded at 0.1-3.0 mg/kg had some of the least clonal expansion seen. Expanded clones tended on average to be more numerous among CD8+ T cells than CD4+. Doses of 0.1 to 3.0 mg/kg were accompanied by clonal expansion of CD4+ and CD8+ blood T cells by week 6.

The V and J ends lost 5 bases and 0 bases respectively, with 4 bases between them. The germline V gene has CDR1 GTSNPN and CDR2 SVGIG (reference sequence). This CDR3 comprises 11 residues. V and J are TRBV30 and TRBJ2-5; no clear D. Here the sequenced sample was CD4+ or CD8+ T cells sorted from blood, taken in a trial of the OX40 agonist ivuxolimab. The clonotype comes from an adult with an advanced solid tumor such as melanoma, head and neck, liver or kidney cancer. The CDR3 here is CAWGDQETQYF. CDR3 nucleotide sequence: TGTGCCTGGGGGGACCAAGAGACCCAGTACTTC.